This is a list of T cell receptor beta chains from one sample in a study of blood T cell repertoires in COVID-19. TCRdb's table, derived via immunoSEQ multiplex PCR, lists solely in-frame clones and lacks some. The sample shows more than 150,000 clones, 80% to 90% of them seen only once. Source material: peripheral blood. All receptors derive from a woman between 65 and 79 years old with COVID-19, enrolled during active disease. The CDR3 runs from the conserved cysteine through the conserved F or W. A D gene is named only where the DNA matches it firmly. Clone size, where shown, is once, few, many, or a class for clones that have expanded.

D gene	clone size	V gene	J gene	CDR3 DNA	CDR3 protein
TRBD1	-	TRBV4-1	TRBJ1-4	TGCGCCAGCAGCCAAGCGAAGGGACAGGGGAGGGAAAAACTGTTTTTT	CASSQAKGQGREKLFF
-	-	TRBV19	TRBJ1-2	TGTGCCAGTAGTCCCCCCCGACAGTTCTATGGCTACACCTTC	CASSPPRQFYGYTF
-	-	TRBV7-3	TRBJ1-3	TGTGCCAGCAGCTTAAATCCAGGCATCTCTGGAAACACCATATATTTT	CASSLNPGISGNTIYF
TRBD1	once	TRBV20-1	TRBJ1-1	TGCAGTGCTCGACAGGGGAGAGCTTTCTTT	CSARQGRAFF
TRBD1	-	TRBV19	TRBJ1-5	TGTGCCAGTAGTATTGGGACAGGGGGCAGGCAGCCCCAGCATTTT	CASSIGTGGRQPQHF
TRBD1	-	TRBV11-2	TRBJ2-7	TGTGCCAGCAGCTTAGATTGGACAGGGAATATCTACGAGCAGTACTTC	CASSLDWTGNIYEQYF
-	-	TRBV28	TRBJ1-1	TGTGCCAGCAGAACCACGGGGGTCACTGAAGCTTTCTTT	CASRTTGVTEAFF
TRBD2	-	TRBV6-2/TRBV6-3	TRBJ2-7	TGTGCCAGCAGTTCCGGGAGGGGACTAGCTTCCTACGAGCAGTACTTC	CASSSGRGLASYEQYF
-	-	TRBV5-5	TRBJ1-2	TGTGCCAGCAGCTTGGCGGATAGACAGCCTAACTATGGCTACACCTTC	CASSLADRQPNYGYTF
-	once	TRBV19	TRBJ2-7	TGTGCCAGTAGTAAGACAGGAAATCTCTACGAGCAGTACTTC	CASSKTGNLYEQYF
-	once	TRBV6-5	TRBJ1-5	TGTGCCAGCAGTTTCCTCAATCAGCCCCAGCATTTT	CASSFLNQPQHF
-	-	TRBV4-3	TRBJ1-4	TGCGCCAGCAGCCATCGTGCGTCTGCAACTAATGAAAAACTGTTTTTT	CASSHRASATNEKLFF
TRBD1	-	TRBV12-5	TRBJ1-6	TGTGCTAGTGGCCCCGGACGTGGGACAGCCAATTCACCCCTCCACTTT	CASGPGRGTANSPLHF
TRBD2	-	TRBV28	TRBJ2-7	TGTGCCAGCAGGAGGACTAGCTACTACGAGCAGTACTTC	CASRRTSYYEQYF
-	-	TRBV11-2	TRBJ2-7	TGTGCCAGCAGCTTAGCCCAGGGGTACGAGCAGTACTTC	CASSLAQGYEQYF
TRBD1	few	TRBV5-1	TRBJ1-1	TGCGCCAGCAGTCGTACAGGGGGCACTGAAGCTTTCTTT	CASSRTGGTEAFF
-	-	TRBV9	TRBJ2-2	TGTGCCAGGACCGTTAGGAACCGGGCGGGCACCGGGGAGCTGTTTTTT	CARTVRNRAGTGELFF
TRBD1	-	TRBV11-3	TRBJ2-4	TGTGCCAGCAGCTTAGGAACAGGGGGCGCCAAAAACATTCAGTACTTC	CASSLGTGGAKNIQYF
-	-	TRBV2	TRBJ1-4	TGTGCCAGCAGGGGGGACATAGGGGAAAAACTGTTTTTT	CASRGDIGEKLFF
-	-	TRBV23-1	TRBJ1-2	TGCGCCAGCAGTCACTGGGTGTTCCGGGACACATACTGTGGCTACACCTTC	CASSHWVFRDTYCGYTF
-	once	TRBV7-6	TRBJ2-7	TGTGCCAGCAGCCTCAGGATGACCTACGAGCAGTACTTC	CASSLRMTYEQYF
TRBD1	-	TRBV4-1	TRBJ1-2	TGCGCCAGCAGCCAAGTGACAGGGGCAAATGGCTACACCTTC	CASSQVTGANGYTF
TRBD1	many	TRBV2	TRBJ1-6	TGTGCCAGCAGTGTTACGGGACAGGGTGGTTCACCCCTCCACTTT	CASSVTGQGGSPLHF
TRBD1	-	TRBV30	TRBJ1-6	TGTGCACGGAGCCGACAGGGGGTCTATAATTCACCCCTCCACTTT	CARSRQGVYNSPLHF
TRBD2	-	TRBV6-6	TRBJ2-3	TGTGCCGGAGCCCTGGGCGCGGGAGCAGCAGATACGCAGTATTTT	CAGALGAGAADTQYF
-	-	TRBV5-1	TRBJ1-5	TGCGCCAGCAGCTTGCGGCCAGGGGGCAATCAGCCCCAGCATTTT	CASSLRPGGNQPQHF
-	-	TRBV30	TRBJ1-1	TGTGCCGGGGGACGGAGGACTGAAGCTTTCTTT	CAGGRRTEAFF
TRBD2	-	TRBV3-1/TRBV3-2	TRBJ2-4	TGTGCCAGCAGCCGAGGGACTAGCGGGCGCGGGGCCAAAAACATTCAGTACTTC	CASSRGTSGRGAKNIQYF
-	-	TRBV2	TRBJ1-2	TGTGCCAGCAGAGATCTAGGCGGCTACACCTTC	CASRDLGGYTF
-	-	TRBV28	TRBJ2-2	TGTGCCAGCAGGTTGGGACAGAACACCGGGGAGCTGTTTTTT	CASRLGQNTGELFF
-	-	TRBV9	TRBJ2-1	TGTGCCAGCAATCCCCCCCCGGGAGTCTACAATGAGCAGTTCTTC	CASNPPPGVYNEQFF
-	-	TRBV27	TRBJ1-1	TGTGCCAGCAGTTTGGCCGGGGGGCCCAGGAACACTGAAGCTTTCTTT	CASSLAGGPRNTEAFF
TRBD1	-	TRBV28	TRBJ2-2	TGTGCCAGCAGTTTAAGAACAGGGGGCACCGGGGAGCTGTTTTTT	CASSLRTGGTGELFF
-	-	TRBV4-2	TRBJ2-7	TGTGCCAGCAGCCCCGAGAGAAGCGGGCGGTCCTACGAGCAGTACTTC	CASSPERSGRSYEQYF
TRBD1	-	TRBV6-5	TRBJ1-5	TGTGCCAGCAGTCGACAGGGTTTTGACCAGCCCCAGCATTTT	CASSRQGFDQPQHF
TRBD1	once	TRBV2	TRBJ1-6	TGTGCCACCGGGACAGGCCCTTCACCCCTCCACTTT	CATGTGPSPLHF
-	-	TRBV30	TRBJ2-5	TGTGCCTGGACCAGACAGCAAGAGACCCAGTACTTC	CAWTRQQETQYF
TRBD1	-	TRBV19	TRBJ2-1	TGTGCCAGTAGAGGCCAACCGGGACAGGGCTCCTACAATGAGCAGTTCTTC	CASRGQPGQGSYNEQFF
-	-	TRBV7-6	TRBJ2-7	TGTGCCAGCAGCTTAGAAATTCACTCCTACGAGCAGTACTTC	CASSLEIHSYEQYF
TRBD2	-	TRBV11-2	TRBJ2-1	TGTGCCAGCAGTTCCACTAGCGGGAGTCTTGAGCAGTTCTTC	CASSSTSGSLEQFF
-	-	TRBV7-9	TRBJ2-2	TGTGCCAGCAGGGACAGACAGAGTTCGAACACCGGGGAGCTGTTTTTT	CASRDRQSSNTGELFF
-	-	TRBV5-6	TRBJ1-2	TGTGCCAGCAGCTCCCCCGGCGGACTTAACTATGGCTACACCTTC	CASSSPGGLNYGYTF
-	few	TRBV27	TRBJ2-2	TGTGCCAGCAGGTCAGCGTTTGACACCGGGGAGCTGTTTTTT	CASRSAFDTGELFF
TRBD1	-	TRBV18	TRBJ2-5	TGTGCCAGCTCACCGAGACAGGGGGAACAAGAGACCCAGTACTTC	CASSPRQGEQETQYF
TRBD2	-	TRBV7-2	TRBJ2-7	TGTGCCAGCACTTGGACTAGCGGCTCCTACGAGCAGTACTTC	CASTWTSGSYEQYF
-	-	TRBV7-2	TRBJ2-7	TGTGCCAGCAGTCCCGGTACCGGGAGTGGGCGCGAGCAGTACTTC	CASSPGTGSGREQYF
TRBD2	-	TRBV19	TRBJ2-1	TGTGCCAGTAGTATAGAAGGTAGCGGGAACGTCTTC	CASSIEGSGNVF
-	-	TRBV2	TRBJ1-1	TGTGCCAGCCACTTTCAATCCGGGACACCAGAAGCTTTCTTT	CASHFQSGTPEAFF
TRBD1	-	TRBV27	TRBJ1-2	TGTGCCAGCAGCCTGGGACAGGGGTATGGCTACACCTTC	CASSLGQGYGYTF
TRBD1	-	TRBV6-5	TRBJ2-2	TGTGCCAGCGGCGGACAGGGGACTCGCGGGGAGCTGTTTTTT	CASGGQGTRGELFF
-	-	TRBV12-5	TRBJ2-2	TGTGCTAGTGACCACAAGAACACCGGGGAGCTGTTTTTT	CASDHKNTGELFF
TRBD1	-	TRBV6-4	TRBJ2-7	TGTGCCAGCAGTGACTGTCTAATCGGGACAGGGGGTCCTACCTACGAGCAGTACTTC	CASSDCLIGTGGPTYEQYF
-	-	TRBV20-1	TRBJ1-3	TGCAGTGCTGAGCTCAGAAACACCATATATTTT	CSAELRNTIYF
-	-	TRBV10-3	TRBJ2-1	TGTGCCATCAGTGGGCGGGAAAATGAGCAGTTCTTC	CAISGRENEQFF
TRBD1	-	TRBV28	TRBJ2-7	TGTGCCAGCAGTTTAGGGGGACAGGGGGCTCACGAGCAGTACTTC	CASSLGGQGAHEQYF
TRBD1	-	TRBV7-8	TRBJ1-1	TGTGCCAGCAGCATACGGACAGGGACTGAAGCTTTCTTT	CASSIRTGTEAFF
-	-	TRBV6-5	TRBJ2-2	TGTGCCAGCAGTTACTCGAAACTTCTAAACACCGGGGAGCTGTTTTTT	CASSYSKLLNTGELFF